This is a list of T cell receptor beta chains from one sample in a study of T cells in Graves' hyperthyroidism and ophthalmopathy. TCRdb used MiXCR to reprocess the multiplex PCR reads, holding one entry per CDR3 protein. The sample has 150,000 to 200,000 distinct CDR3 sequences, less than 10% seen once; the top ten hold around 20%. The sequencing sample was made of blood. Receptor source: a woman in her late teens or twenties with Graves' hyperthyroidism that later progressed to Graves' ophthalmopathy. Each CDR3 is given with its conserved first and last residue. A D gene is named only where the DNA matches it firmly. Not all rows give a size; the values are once, few, many and, for expanded clones, a class.

d_call j_call clone_size v_call cdr3_nt cdr3_aa
- TRBJ2-5 few TRBV7-3 TGTGCCAGCAGCTTATCCGAGTTAGAGACCCAGTACTTC CASSLSELETQYF
- TRBJ2-2 many TRBV20-1 TGCAGTGCTAAACGTAGCGTTGAGGGGAACACCGGGGAGCTGTTTTTT CSAKRSVEGNTGELFF
- TRBJ1-2 - TRBV3-1 TGTGCCAGCAGCCAAGCGGCTAACTATGGCTACACCTTC CASSQAANYGYTF
TRBD2 TRBJ2-7 - TRBV7-9 TGTGCCAGCAGTCAAACCCCAGCTAGCGGCTACTACGAGCAGTACTTC CASSQTPASGYYEQYF
- TRBJ2-1 many TRBV6-1 TGTGCCAGCAGTGAAATTTGGGGGCAATACAATGAGCAGTTCTTC CASSEIWGQYNEQFF
- TRBJ1-6 many TRBV6-2/TRBV6-3 TGTGCCAGCAGCCTACAGGGAGAAGGTTCACCCCTCCACTTT CASSLQGEGSPLHF
- TRBJ2-2 many TRBV11-2 TGTGCCAGCAGCTTAGACAGGGCCCCCGGGGAGCTGTTTTTT CASSLDRAPGELFF
- TRBJ2-7 many TRBV20-1 TGCAGTGCTAGAGCCCGGGAGGGGGCCTCCTACGAGCAGTACTTC CSARAREGASYEQYF
TRBD1 TRBJ1-2 many TRBV3-1 TGTGCCAGCAGGTTCGGGACAGGAGGCTACACCTTC CASRFGTGGYTF
- TRBJ1-5 many TRBV6-5 TGTGCCAGCAGTTACGGGACCCCTATGAGTCAGCCCCAGCATTTT CASSYGTPMSQPQHF
- TRBJ1-2 many TRBV12-3/TRBV12-4 TGTGCCAGCAGTTTATCGGGGGAGGGAGGCTATGGCTACACCTTC CASSLSGEGGYGYTF
TRBD1 TRBJ1-5 - TRBV18 TGTGCCAGCTCACCAGCGGACAGGGGGAGCAATCAGCCCCAGCATTTT CASSPADRGSNQPQHF
- TRBJ2-1 few TRBV5-1 TGCGCCAGCAGCTTGAGTCCCGGGCGTGAGCAGTTCTTC CASSLSPGREQFF
- TRBJ2-5 many TRBV12-3/TRBV12-4 TGTGCCAGCAGTTTGGTGGGGAACCAAGAGACCCAGTACTTC CASSLVGNQETQYF
- TRBJ2-1 many TRBV27 TGTGCCAGCAGTTTCCTGCAGACTCGAGTAAATGAGCAGTTCTTC CASSFLQTRVNEQFF
- TRBJ2-5 many TRBV2 TGTGCCAGCACCCAAACGGGAGAGACCCAGTACTTC CASTQTGETQYF
- TRBJ2-5 few TRBV4-1 TGCGCCAGCAGCCAAAGAGTGGGCAGTTACCAAGAGACCCAGTACTTC CASSQRVGSYQETQYF
TRBD1 TRBJ2-5 few TRBV18 TGTGCCAGCTCACCGACGACAGGGCCAGAGACCCAGTACTTC CASSPTTGPETQYF
TRBD2 TRBJ2-1 many TRBV7-2 TGTGCCAGCAGCCCGCGGGGGAGCTCCTACAATGAGCAGTTCTTC CASSPRGSSYNEQFF
TRBD1 TRBJ1-6 many TRBV12-3/TRBV12-4 TGTGCCAGCAGTCGGGACAGGGGTAATTCACCCCTCCACTTT CASSRDRGNSPLHF
- TRBJ1-1 many TRBV28 TGTGCCAGCAGTTTAGGGGTAGGGATAGCTTTCTTT CASSLGVGIAFF
- TRBJ2-2 many TRBV6-1 TGTGCCAGCAGTGAATCCGCCTTTTTTCGGGCAAACACCGGGGAGCTGTTTTTT CASSESAFFRANTGELFF
TRBD1 TRBJ1-2 many TRBV27 TGTGCCAGCAGCCAGACAGGGGGCGCGTTCTTGGACTATGGCTACACCTTC CASSQTGGAFLDYGYTF
- TRBJ1-3 many TRBV6-5 TGTGCCAGCAGTTACGACCAGAGCTCTGGAAACACCATATATTTT CASSYDQSSGNTIYF
TRBD2 TRBJ2-5 many TRBV6-1 TGTGCCAGCGAGGAGGGGACTAGCGGGAGTTTAGTGGGAGAGACCCAGTACTTC CASEEGTSGSLVGETQYF
- TRBJ2-3 few TRBV5-4 TGTGCCAGCAGCTTTGGGCGGGTTCGCACAGATACGCAGTATTTT CASSFGRVRTDTQYF
TRBD1 TRBJ1-2 - TRBV20-1 TGCAGTGCGGCGGACAGGGCGCAAATCTATGGCTACACCTTC CSAADRAQIYGYTF
TRBD2 TRBJ2-5 many TRBV9 TGTGCCAGCAGCGTAGGGCTAGCGGGGCTTGGGGAGACCCAGTACTTC CASSVGLAGLGETQYF
- TRBJ1-1 many TRBV19 TGTGCCAGTAGTTCAGGAGCAACCCGAATAGTGAACACTGAAGCTTTCTTT CASSSGATRIVNTEAFF
- TRBJ1-1 many TRBV2 TGTGCCAGCATCGCCGAAGAGGGGGTAAAGGAAGCTTTCTTT CASIAEEGVKEAFF
- TRBJ1-1 few TRBV19 TGTGCCAGTAGTATAGGCTGGGGAAAGTACACTGAAGCTTTCTTT CASSIGWGKYTEAFF
TRBD2 TRBJ2-3 many TRBV27 TGTGCCAGCAGTAACAGACTAGCGGGAGGGACGCAGTATTTT CASSNRLAGGTQYF
- TRBJ2-1 - TRBV6-1 TGTGCCAGCAGTCCGTACCTAATTCGTGAGCAGTTCTTC CASSPYLIREQFF
- TRBJ1-1 many TRBV6-1 TGTGCCAGCACTCGTGGGCGAAGCACTGAAGCTTTCTTT CASTRGRSTEAFF
- TRBJ2-1 many TRBV7-2 TGTGCCAGCAGCGTGAGGCGGGACCCAATATACAATGAGCAGTTCTTC CASSVRRDPIYNEQFF
- TRBJ2-1 many TRBV7-3 TGTGCCAGCAGCTTAACTTTGAAGGGGCAGGCAGGAGACAATGAGCAGTTCTTC CASSLTLKGQAGDNEQFF
- TRBJ2-1 many TRBV20-1 TGCAGTGCTAGAGGGAGCAGGGTGGGCAATGAGCAGTTCTTC CSARGSRVGNEQFF
- TRBJ2-5 many TRBV12-3/TRBV12-4 TGTGCCAGCAGACGTGACGAGACCCAGTACTTC CASRRDETQYF
TRBD2 TRBJ2-2 many TRBV3-1 TGTGCCAGCAGCCTCGGGACTAGCGGGAGTGGAATTCTCACCGGGGAGCTGTTTTTT CASSLGTSGSGILTGELFF
- TRBJ2-7 many TRBV12-3/TRBV12-4 TGTGCCAGCAGTTCGACCCTACGGGACTTCAGCTCCTACGAGCAGTACTTC CASSSTLRDFSSYEQYF
- TRBJ1-1 many TRBV6-1 TGTGCCAGCAGTTACGGGTCAGCCGCTTTCTTT CASSYGSAAFF
- TRBJ2-3 many TRBV3-1 TGTGCCAGCAGCCCGGACGGTACGGAGCTTGATACGCAGTATTTT CASSPDGTELDTQYF
- TRBJ2-7 many TRBV29-1 TGCAGCGTTGATTTAAGTGGGGACGAGCAGTACTTC CSVDLSGDEQYF
- TRBJ1-2 - TRBV4-1 TGCGCCAGCAGCCGTGTTCAGGACAATCAAAAAACGGATGGCTACACCTTC CASSRVQDNQKTDGYTF
- TRBJ1-1 many TRBV20-1 TGCAGTGTGGAATTGAGGAACACTGAAGCTTTCTTT CSVELRNTEAFF
- TRBJ2-1 many TRBV20-1 TGCAGTGCTAGCACCCCGGCCTACAATGAGCAGTTCTTC CSASTPAYNEQFF